A single sample is the source of the 28 T cell receptor beta chains below, sequenced in a study of blood T cell repertoires in COVID-19. Data came from immunoSEQ multiplex PCR; TCRdb stores just in-frame clones and leaves some out. The sample yields some 320,000 clones, approximately 90% seen once. Specimen: PBMCs or T cells enriched from blood (not recorded which). These receptors originate from a woman in her twenties or thirties who had been exposed to COVID-19.

CDR3 in DNA: TGTGCCAGCAGTGAATCATGGACAGGTTATACTTACACTGAAGCTTTCTTT. Protein: CASSESWTGYTYTEAFF. This chain connects TRBV25-1 to TRBJ1-1; TRBD1 matches at 7 bases. The ends lost 1 base at V and 3 bases at J; junction bases unmatched: 11. CDR3 length: 17 amino acids. The germline V gene has CDR1 MGHDK and CDR2 SYGVNS.

This rearrangement joins TRBV4-2 to TRBJ1-5; D possibly corresponds to TRBD1 (6 bases). The CDR3 totals 13 residues. The germline V gene has CDR1 LGHNA and CDR2 YNFKEQ. With 3 bases removed from V and 7 bases from J, the gap between germline ends came to 10 bases. CDR3 coding DNA: TGTGCCAGCAGCCAGGCTGGGGGCCAGCCCCAGCATTTT. Translating gives CASSQAGGQPQHF.

The chain recombines TRBV5-1 with TRBJ1-3; 8 bases are shared with TRBD1. The length of the CDR3 is 15 residues. The J segment lost 4 bases and the V segment lost 4 bases, leaving 7 bases of the junction unmatched. Germline CDR1 reads SGHRS; CDR2 reads YFSETQ. CDR3 residues: CASSPIDRGGNTIYF. The CDR3 nucleotides read TGCGCCAGCAGCCCAATCGACAGGGGCGGAAACACCATATATTTT.

This clone was counted between two and nine times. The rearrangement uses TRBV7-9 and TRBJ2-1; 11 nucleotides match TRBD2. The V segment lost 5 bases and the J segment 10 bases; nucleotides outside the gene matches: 19. The CDR3 length is 18 residues. Per the germline V gene, CDR1 is SEHNR and CDR2 is FQNEAQ (reference sequence). CDR3 sequence: CASSRRWASGGSRREQFF. In DNA, the CDR3 is TGTGCCAGCAGCCGCCGATGGGCTAGCGGGGGGTCTCGTAGGGAGCAGTTCTTC.

The chain uses TRBV2 and TRBJ1-1; TRBD1 aligns across 8 bases. The CDR3 covers 16 residues. Germline V CDR1 and CDR2: SNHLY, FYNNEI. V was pared by 6 bases and J by 9 bases, with 18 bases of the junction left unmatched. The CDR3 nucleotides read TGTGCCAGCAGAATTTCCCCACTTGACAGGGGAGGAAAAGCTTTCTTT. It yields the protein CASRISPLDRGGKAFF.

This rearrangement joins TRBV12-3 or TRBV12-4 to TRBJ1-1; 9 bases are shared with TRBD1. J was trimmed by 6 bases and V by 5 bases; bases with no gene match: 4. This CDR3 has 13 amino acids. The CDR3: CASSRGQGAEAFF. CDR3 DNA sequence: TGTGCCAGCAGTCGGGGACAGGGCGCTGAAGCTTTCTTT.

The genes are TRBV6-6 and TRBJ1-1; 10 bases agree with TRBD1. Germline CDR1 MNHNY, CDR2 SVGAGI (reference sequence). Germline trimming cut 5 bases from V and 6 bases from J; bases unmatched to any gene: 12. The CDR3 runs to 16 residues. Written as DNA, the CDR3 is TGTGCCAGCAGTCAGAGGACAGGGGGTATGGTGGCTGAAGCTTTCTTT. This codes for CASSQRTGGMVAEAFF.

The chain couples TRBV19 to TRBJ1-1; no clear D. Trimming pared 5 bases from V and 1 base from J, leaving 11 bases between. The CDR3 spans 14 residues. Germline V CDR1 and CDR2: LNHDA, SQIVND (reference sequence). The CDR3, as DNA: TGTGCCAGTAGTGCCTCAAGAGCGAACACTGAAGCTTTCTTT. Protein product: CASSASRANTEAFF.

This clone appeared a single time. The rearrangement uses TRBV5-4 and TRBJ1-2; the match to TRBD1 covers 10 bases. Germline V gene lookup returns CDR1 SGHNT and CDR2 YYREEE (reference sequence). J gave up 5 bases and V 6 bases, and 10 bases lay outside the gene matches. This CDR3 comprises 15 residues. The CDR3 DNA follows: TGTGCCAGCACCCCTAGGGACAGGGGAAAATATGGCTACACCTTC. Translated: CASTPRDRGKYGYTF.

The CDR3 reads CASSHGTSGVPMGETQYF. Written as DNA, the CDR3 is TGTGCCAGCAGCCACGGGACTAGCGGGGTCCCCATGGGAGAGACCCAGTACTTC. The chain joins TRBV4-2 to TRBJ2-5, with 13 bases identical to TRBD2. The CDR3 length is 18 residues. The germline CDR1 and CDR2 sequences are LGHNA and YNFKEQ. J lost 4 bases, V lost 3 bases, and 11 bases had no gene match.

V is TRBV5-1 and J is TRBJ2-2, with D tentatively TRBD1 (5 bases). The CDR3 is 15 amino acids. Trimming pared 0 bases from V and 1 base from J, leaving 7 bases between. Germline CDR1 SGHRS, CDR2 YFSETQ. The CDR3 region is CASSLVQGNTGELFF. CDR3 DNA: TGCGCCAGCAGCTTGGTCCAGGGGAACACCGGGGAGCTGTTTTTT. The variable domain in full, with the rest retrieved from reference TRBV5-1 and TRBJ2-2, is KAGVTQTPRYLIKTRGQQVTLSCSPISGHRSVSWYQQTPGQGLQFLFEYFSETQRNKGNFPGRFSGRQFSNSRSEMNVSTLELGDSALYLCASSLVQGNTGELFFGEGSRLTVL.

The gene calls are TRBV2 and TRBJ1-5; 9 nucleotides align to TRBD1. Germline V gives CDR1 SNHLY, CDR2 FYNNEI. Losses at the gene ends were 6 bases for V and 7 bases for J; bases not matched to a gene: 13. The CDR3 totals 16 residues. This CDR3 is CASRGRDRAGRQPQHF. In nucleotides, the CDR3 is TGTGCCAGCAGAGGCCGGGACAGGGCGGGTCGGCAGCCCCAGCATTTT.

For the CDR3, the DNA is TGTGCCAGCAGCGTAGGAGCTCTCTATGGCTACACCTTC. It yields the protein CASSVGALYGYTF. The chain couples TRBV11-2 to TRBJ1-2, with D hard to call. Trimming removed 5 bases from V and 4 bases from J, with 11 bases in between. Germline lookup yields CDR1 SGHAT and CDR2 FQNNGV. CDR3 length: 13 residues. The full variable domain, its missing parts supplied by reference TRBV11-2 and TRBJ1-2, is EAGVAQSPRYKIIEKRQSVAFWCNPISGHATLYWYQQILGQGPKLLIQFQNNGVVDDSQLPKDRFSAERLKGVDSTLKIQPAKLEDSAVYLCASSVGALYGYTFGSGTRLTVV.

V and J are TRBV5-1 and TRBJ1-2; possible D gene TRBD1, 5 bases. CDR1 and CDR2 from the germline V gene are SGHRS and YFSETQ. V was shortened by 1 base and J by 3 bases, with 13 bases between the two germline ends. The CDR3 totals 15 residues. The CDR3 protein is CASSLLWGGDYGYTF. DNA of the CDR3: TGCGCCAGCAGCTTGCTATGGGGAGGGGACTATGGCTACACCTTC.

J is TRBJ1-6 and V is TRBV15; possibly TRBD1 for D (6 bases). The germline V gene has CDR1 LNHNV and CDR2 YYDKDF (reference sequence). Trimming removed 7 bases from V and 9 bases from J, with 22 bases in between. CDR3 length: 16 amino acids. CDR3 region: CATNPGQSHSLSPLHF. CDR3 DNA sequence: TGTGCCACCAACCCAGGACAGTCCCACAGTCTTTCACCCCTCCACTTT. The full variable domain, in which reference TRBV15 and TRBJ1-6 provide the parts outside the CDR3, is DAMVIQNPRYQVTQFGKPVTLSCSQTLNHNVMYWYQQKSSQAPKLLFHYYDKDFNNEADTPDNFQSRRPNTSFCFLDIRSPGLGDTAMYLCATNPGQSHSLSPLHFGNGTRLTVT.

The chain combines TRBV19 with TRBJ2-7; 9 positions agree with TRBD2. V lost 3 bases, J lost 7 bases, and 7 bases stayed unmatched. Germline V CDR1 and CDR2: LNHDA, SQIVND (reference sequence). The length of the CDR3 is 14 residues. CDR3 protein: CASSMGGGAPEQYF. For the CDR3, the DNA is TGTGCCAGTAGTATGGGCGGGGGGGCGCCTGAGCAGTACTTC. Using reference TRBV19 and TRBJ2-7 for the parts outside the CDR3, the full variable domain is DGGITQSPKYLFRKEGQNVTLSCEQNLNHDAMYWYRQDPGQGLRLIYYSQIVNDFQKGDIAEGYSVSREKKESFPLTVTSAQKNPTAFYLCASSMGGGAPEQYFGPGTRLTVT.

The V call is TRBV18, the J call TRBJ1-4; D unresolved. Trimming removed 2 bases from V and 7 bases from J, with 11 bases in between. From germline, CDR1 is KGHSH and CDR2 LQKENI. The CDR3 contains 14 residues. The CDR3 is CASSPGSSGEKLFF. CDR3 bases: TGTGCCAGCTCACCAGGATCCAGCGGTGAAAAACTGTTTTTT.

This chain connects TRBV5-1 to TRBJ2-1, with D possibly TRBD2 on 6 matching bases. The V gene's germline CDR1 is SGHRS and CDR2 YFSETQ. V was pared by 7 bases and J by 11 bases, with 25 bases between. This CDR3 spans 15 amino acids. As DNA, the CDR3 is TGCGCCAGCGGCGGGGAACGCCCCCCAATAGGGAAGCAGTTCTTC. This gives the protein CASGGERPPIGKQFF.

This clone appeared a single time. The chain is built from TRBV11-2 and TRBJ1-1; 9 nucleotides align to TRBD1. J lost 3 bases, V lost 2 bases, and 13 bases had no gene match. The CDR3 is made up of 18 amino acids. Germline CDR1 and CDR2: SGHAT and FQNNGV. The CDR3 DNA sequence: TGTGCCAGCAGCTTATTGAGCAGGACAGGGGTGATGGACACTGAAGCTTTCTTT. This gives the protein CASSLLSRTGVMDTEAFF.

The rearrangement uses TRBV4-2 and TRBJ2-5, with TRBD2 matching over 12 bases. The CDR3 has 15 residues. Germline lookup yields CDR1 LGHNA and CDR2 YNFKEQ. V trimming: 3 bases; J trimming: 5 bases; junction bases outside the gene matches: 4. The CDR3 bases are TGTGCCAGCAGCCACCGACTAGCGGGGGATGAGACCCAGTACTTC. Translated: CASSHRLAGDETQYF.

The gene calls are TRBV16 and TRBJ2-7; the match to TRBD1 covers 9 bases. Germline-derived CDR1 and CDR2 are KGHSY and FQNENV. The CDR3 is 17 residues long. The trim removed 6 bases at V and 6 bases at J, leaving 18 bases unmatched. This CDR3 reads CASSRAPTGTGRREQYF. In nucleotides, the CDR3 is TGTGCCAGCAGTCGAGCACCCACCGGGACAGGGCGACGCGAGCAGTACTTC.

Points on this clone: Other nucleotide sequences from this sample produce the same CDR3. This chain joins TRBV30 and TRBJ1-5; a weak D match, TRBD1 (5 bases). Trimming took 1 base from V and 0 from J, leaving 7 bases between them. Germline CDR1 reads GTSNPN; CDR2 reads SVGIG (reference sequence). The CDR3 runs 14 residues. The CDR3 bases are TGTGCCTGGAGTGCAGGGTCTAGCAATCAGCCCCAGCATTTT. Translating it yields CAWSAGSSNQPQHF.

The rearrangement links TRBV2 to TRBJ1-5; TRBD1 is a possible D gene (6 bases). The V and J ends lost 6 bases and 0 bases respectively, with 12 bases between them. CDR1 and CDR2 (germline): SNHLY, FYNNEI. The CDR3 is 15 amino acids. Here the CDR3 reads CASRPDRTSNQPQHF. The CDR3 DNA is TGTGCCAGCAGACCAGACAGGACTAGCAATCAGCCCCAGCATTTT.

The chain has TRBV5-8 and TRBJ1-5; TRBD1 might be the D (5 bases). The germline V and J ends were trimmed by 2 bases and 4 bases, with 13 bases remaining between them. Per germline, CDR1 SGHTS and CDR2 YDEGEE. CDR3 length equals 15 residues. The CDR3 sequence is CASSLGTGGNQPQHF. The CDR3 DNA is TGTGCCAGCAGCTTAGGAACAGGCGGTAATCAGCCCCAGCATTTT.

The chain is built from TRBV2 and TRBJ1-5; 8 positions agree with TRBD1. This CDR3 is 15 amino acids long. After removal of 2 bases from V and 7 bases from J, the junction contained 7 bases not matched to a gene. Germline CDR1 SNHLY, CDR2 FYNNEI. The CDR3 is CASSERTGRGQPQHF. The CDR3, as DNA: TGTGCCAGCAGTGAAAGGACAGGGCGAGGACAGCCCCAGCATTTT.

The chain links TRBV5-8 to TRBJ2-2; D remains unclear. Looked up from germline, CDR1 is SGHTS and CDR2 is YDEGEE. V lost 0 bases, J lost 0 bases, and 12 bases lay in between. The CDR3 is 17 residues long. The CDR3 reads CASSLGLASTNTGELFF. Written as DNA, the CDR3 is TGTGCCAGCAGCTTGGGTCTGGCCTCCACGAACACCGGGGAGCTGTTTTTT.

J is TRBJ1-4 and V is TRBV6-2 or TRBV6-3; no reliable D call. Germline CDR1 and CDR2: MNHEY and SVGEGT. Trimming cost V 0 bases and J 5 bases, with 10 bases left between them. CDR3 length equals 15 residues. The CDR3 here is CASSYSPGMNEKLFF. The DNA of the CDR3 is TGTGCCAGCAGTTACTCACCGGGAATGAATGAAAAACTGTTTTTT.

The chain employs TRBV7-8 and TRBJ2-4, with 7 bases aligning to TRBD1. V trimming: 4 bases; J trimming: 6 bases; junction bases outside the gene matches: 12. The CDR3 loop spans 16 amino acids. Germline CDR1 reads SGHVS; CDR2 reads FQNEAQ. CDR3 in DNA: TGTGCCAGCAGCTCAAAAAAGGGGGACAGCGGAAACATTCAGTACTTC. Translating gives CASSSKKGDSGNIQYF.